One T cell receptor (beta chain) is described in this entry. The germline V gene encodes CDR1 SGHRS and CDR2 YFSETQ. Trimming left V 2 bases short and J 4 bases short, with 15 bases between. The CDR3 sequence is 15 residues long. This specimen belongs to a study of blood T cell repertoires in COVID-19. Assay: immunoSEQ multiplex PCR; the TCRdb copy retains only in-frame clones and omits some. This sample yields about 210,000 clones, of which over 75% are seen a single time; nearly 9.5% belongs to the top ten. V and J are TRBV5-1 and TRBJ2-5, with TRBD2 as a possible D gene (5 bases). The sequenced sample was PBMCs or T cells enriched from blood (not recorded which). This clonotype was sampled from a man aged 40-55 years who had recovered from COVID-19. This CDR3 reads CASSLGGSARETQYF. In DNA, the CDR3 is TGCGCCAGCAGCTTAGGTGGGAGCGCGAGAGAGACCCAGTACTTC.